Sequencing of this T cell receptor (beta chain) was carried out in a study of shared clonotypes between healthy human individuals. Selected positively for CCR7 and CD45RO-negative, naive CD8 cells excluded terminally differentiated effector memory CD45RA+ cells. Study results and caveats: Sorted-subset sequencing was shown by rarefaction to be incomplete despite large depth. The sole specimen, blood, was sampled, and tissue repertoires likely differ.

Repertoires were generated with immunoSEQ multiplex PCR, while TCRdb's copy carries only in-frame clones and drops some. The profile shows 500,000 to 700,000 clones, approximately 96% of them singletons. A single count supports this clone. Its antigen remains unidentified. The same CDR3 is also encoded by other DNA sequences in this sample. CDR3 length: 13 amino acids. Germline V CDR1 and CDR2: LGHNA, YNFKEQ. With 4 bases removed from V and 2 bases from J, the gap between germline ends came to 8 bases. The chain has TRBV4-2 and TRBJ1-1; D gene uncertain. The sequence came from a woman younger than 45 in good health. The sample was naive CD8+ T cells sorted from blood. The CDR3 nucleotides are TGTGCCAGCAGCCTGGGAGGCAACACTGAAGCTTTCTTT. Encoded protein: CASSLGGNTEAFF.